This T cell receptor (beta chain) is drawn from a study of low-dose radiotherapy and immunotherapy resistance in tumors. Study overall: Intravenous cyclophosphamide 200 mg/m2 was given every two weeks, one day before radiation and immunotherapy.

Primers used for first-strand cDNA, a TRAV- and TRBV-specific set, covered both alpha and beta chains. The PCR that amplified TCRs ran for 20 cycles, relying on a constant-region primer and a V-primer adapter. TCRdb processed the reads anew with MiXCR; each CDR3 protein has one entry. The top ten clones hold 1.4% to 1.5% of a sample with about 84,000 distinct CDR3 sequences, under 20% of them seen once. This clonotype was detected ten times or more. Time point specified: after trial treatment. Treatment: LDRT plus nivolumab, ipilimumab, low-dose cyclophosphamide and aspirin (RACIN trial). Germline CDR1 is SGHRS and CDR2 is YFSETQ. The V end was cut by 7 bases, the J end by 9 bases, with 14 bases between. This CDR3 is 13 amino acids long.

This clonotype was obtained from a male donor with prostate cancer. The input for sequencing was PBMCs, taken after low-dose radiotherapy plus immunotherapy. V and J are TRBV5-1 and TRBJ1-6, with D possibly being TRBD1 (5 bases). The CDR3 region is CASRTDGGSPLHF. CDR3 in DNA: TGCGCCAGCCGTACAGACGGGGGTTCACCCCTCCACTTT.